Each of the 5 T cell receptor beta chains below was sequenced from the same sample in a study of blood T cell repertoires in COVID-19. The method was immunoSEQ multiplex PCR; TCRdb's version includes in-frame clones alone and lacks a portion of them. This table has 250,000 or so clones, about nine tenths appearing once. The sequenced material came from PBMCs or T cells enriched from blood (not recorded which). The receptor set was obtained from a woman aged 25 to 39 with acute COVID-19.

V gene TRBV27 combines with J gene TRBJ2-1; possible D gene TRBD2, 5 bases. Germline V gene lookup returns CDR1 MNHEY and CDR2 SMNVEV (reference sequence). Deletions cut 2 bases from V and 7 bases from J, with 18 bases between. CDR3 size: 16 residues. CDR3 in amino acids: CASSLGSRMAKNEQFF. The CDR3 nucleotides are TGTGCCAGCAGTTTAGGGAGTAGAATGGCTAAAAATGAGCAGTTCTTC.

The gene calls are TRBV27 and TRBJ2-1; 7 nucleotides agree with TRBD1. The germline V gene has CDR1 MNHEY and CDR2 SMNVEV (reference sequence). With V trimmed by 6 bases and J by 0 bases, 20 bases remained unmatched. The CDR3 consists of 20 residues. CDR3 in DNA: TGTGCCAGCAGCCTATCGACCCGGGACAGTATTGCTAGCTCCTACAATGAGCAGTTCTTC. It translates to CASSLSTRDSIASSYNEQFF.

The V and J genes are TRBV27 and TRBJ2-1; unclear D gene. Trimming took 7 bases from V and 1 from J, leaving 8 bases between them. This CDR3 spans 13 amino acids. The germline gives CDR1 MNHEY, CDR2 SMNVEV (reference sequence). The CDR3 protein is CASIPASYNEQFF. CDR3 coding DNA: TGTGCCAGCATACCTGCGTCCTACAATGAGCAGTTCTTC.

The chain links TRBV11-3 to TRBJ2-7; 10 bases are a match to TRBD1. CDR3 length: 13 amino acids. Trimming at V came to 4 bases and at J to 4 bases, leaving 1 base not matched to a gene. The V gene's germline CDR1 is SGHNT and CDR2 YENEEA. The CDR3 DNA sequence: TGTGCCAGCAGCTCGGGACAGGGGTACGAGCAGTACTTC. It is translated as CASSSGQGYEQYF.

The chain has TRBV19 and TRBJ1-2; D is ambiguous. The germline V gene has CDR1 LNHDA and CDR2 SQIVND (reference sequence). There are 12 residues in the CDR3. V was pared by 6 bases and J by 7 bases, with 12 bases between. The CDR3 nucleotides are TGTGCCAGTAGCAACCGAGGGTTTGGCTACACCTTC. Translation gives CASSNRGFGYTF.